These 18 T cell receptor beta chains originate from one sample sequenced in a study of OX40 agonist ivuxolimab in advanced cancers. Sequenced by immunoSEQ multiplex PCR; TCRdb stores in-frame clones only, minus some. The sample lists tens of thousands of clones, approximately 94% seen once, with over 8.5% in the top ten. Sequenced here: CD4+ or CD8+ T cells sorted from blood, sampled in a trial of the OX40 agonist ivuxolimab. These receptors originate from an adult with an advanced solid tumor such as melanoma, head and neck, liver or kidney cancer.

The chain joins TRBV4-1 to TRBJ2-3; D is unresolved. From germline, CDR1 is MGHRA and CDR2 YSYEKL. V was cut by 0 bases and J by 0 bases, with 7 bases left in between. The CDR3 contains 15 residues. CDR3 in DNA: TGCGCCAGCAGCCAAGACTCGGCTAGCACAGATACGCAGTATTTT. It codes for CASSQDSASTDTQYF.

The chain carries TRBV6-4 and TRBJ2-3; TRBD1 agrees at 7 bases. The trim removed 0 bases at V and 1 base at J, leaving 4 bases unmatched. Germline CDR1 reads MRHNA; CDR2 reads SNTAGT. The CDR3 sequence is 16 residues long. The CDR3 nucleotides read TGTGCCAGCAGTGACTCAGGGGGCCGGGGCACAGATACGCAGTATTTT. Its protein is CASSDSGGRGTDTQYF.

The chain employs TRBV9 and TRBJ1-3; D not certain. The germline V and J ends were trimmed by 0 bases and 0 bases, with 7 bases remaining between them. The V gene's germline CDR1 is SGDLS and CDR2 YYNGEE. This CDR3 has 15 residues. The CDR3 is CASSVDAPSGNTIYF. The CDR3 nucleotides read TGTGCCAGCAGCGTAGATGCCCCCTCTGGAAACACCATATATTTT.

This clone was counted once. The V call is TRBV11-2, the J call TRBJ2-5; TRBD2 agrees at 7 bases. This CDR3 spans 16 amino acids. The V and J ends lost 5 bases and 5 bases, in that order; junction bases with no gene match: 14. CDR1 is SGHAT, CDR2 FQNNGV, per germline. CDR3 coding DNA: TGTGCCAGCAGCACCGACCCCCTAGCGGCTGGCGAGACCCAGTACTTC. This encodes CASSTDPLAAGETQYF.

This clone has only a few counts. The chain employs TRBV27 and TRBJ1-5; possible D gene TRBD1, 5 bases. Looked up from germline, CDR1 is MNHEY and CDR2 is SMNVEV (reference sequence). V lost 2 bases and J 2 bases, leaving 10 bases between the germline ends. CDR3 size: 15 residues. The CDR3 nucleotides read TGTGCCAGCAGTTTAGGGGGATTTGGCAATCAGCCCCAGCATTTT. Its translation: CASSLGGFGNQPQHF.

This rearrangement joins TRBV5-6 to TRBJ2-7; the D is unclear. V shed 0 bases and J shed 5 bases, with 9 bases lying between them. CDR3 length: 13 amino acids. Germline loops: CDR1 SGHDT, CDR2 YYEEEE. The CDR3, as DNA: TGTGCCAGCAGCTTGGCCGCTTTCGACGAGCAGTACTTC. Translating gives CASSLAAFDEQYF.

The table lists this clone with a count of one. V gene TRBV7-8 combines with J gene TRBJ2-7; TRBD1 aligns across 7 bases. The germline gives CDR1 SGHVS, CDR2 FQNEAQ. Trimming cost V 5 bases and J 0 bases; bases outside gene matches: 7. The CDR3 has 15 amino acids. CDR3 sequence: CASSQMTGFSYEQYF. CDR3 sequence (DNA): TGTGCCAGCAGCCAAATGACAGGGTTCTCCTACGAGCAGTACTTC.

The V gene is TRBV5-6, the J gene TRBJ2-7; D may be TRBD1 (7 bases). The length of the CDR3 is 12 residues. The germline gives CDR1 SGHDT, CDR2 YYEEEE. The germline V and J ends were trimmed by 4 bases and 9 bases, with 14 bases remaining between them. This CDR3 is CASSKQGRRQYF. CDR3 DNA sequence: TGTGCCAGCAGCAAACAGGGGAGGAGGCAGTACTTC.

The rearrangement uses TRBV29-1 and TRBJ2-3; 8 positions match TRBD2. Trimming took 3 bases from V and 3 from J; bases not matched to a gene: 8. The length of the CDR3 is 15 residues. Looked up from germline, CDR1 is SQVTM and CDR2 is ANQGSEA. The CDR3 bases are TGCAGCGTTGAGTGGCGGGAGGAGGAAACAGATACGCAGTATTTT. It translates to CSVEWREEETDTQYF.

The V and J genes are TRBV6-5 and TRBJ2-1; unclear D gene. With 4 bases removed from V and 7 bases from J, the gap between germline ends came to 14 bases. CDR1 is MNHEY and CDR2 is SVGAGI in the germline V gene. The CDR3 spans 14 residues. CDR3 amino acids: CASSLGLGLNEQFF. The CDR3 DNA reads TGTGCCAGCAGTTTGGGATTGGGCTTAAATGAGCAGTTCTTC.

This chain links TRBV28 with TRBJ2-2, with 7 bases fitting TRBD2. This CDR3 region has 14 residues. The germline V gene has CDR1 MDHEN and CDR2 SYDVKM. V trimming: 6 bases; J trimming: 6 bases; junction bases outside the gene matches: 7. CDR3 DNA: TGTGCCAGCAGCCCCCGGGGAGGGTCCGGGGAGCTGTTTTTT. Residues: CASSPRGGSGELFF. Full variable domain (remainder filled in from reference TRBV28 and TRBJ2-2): DVKVTQSSRYLVKRTGEKVFLECVQDMDHENMFWYRQDPGLGLRLIYFSYDVKMKEKGDIPEGYSVSREKKERFSLILESASTNQTSMYLCASSPRGGSGELFFGEGSRLTVL.

This chain connects TRBV7-9 to TRBJ2-6; no definite D call. This CDR3 comprises 18 residues. V lost 6 bases and J lost 1, with 19 bases in between. Germline V CDR1 and CDR2: SEHNR, FQNEAQ (reference sequence). The CDR3 spells CASSSTWGPESGANVLTF. As DNA, the CDR3 is TGTGCCAGCAGTTCGACATGGGGTCCGGAGTCTGGGGCCAACGTCCTGACTTTC. The variable domain in full, with the rest retrieved from reference TRBV7-9 and TRBJ2-6, is DTGVSQNPRHKITKRGQNVTFRCDPISEHNRLYWYRQTLGQGPEFLTYFQNEAQLEKSRLLSDRFSAERPKGSFSTLEIQRTEQGDSAMYLCASSSTWGPESGANVLTFGAGSRLTVL.

V gene TRBV4-1 combines with J gene TRBJ2-3; 7 nucleotides match TRBD1. CDR3 length: 14 amino acids. Losses at the gene ends were 4 bases for V and 4 bases for J; bases not matched to a gene: 5. Germline CDR1 and CDR2: MGHRA and YSYEKL. The CDR3 DNA reads as TGCGCCAGCAGCCCCGACAGGGCTTCAGATACGCAGTATTTT. Protein sequence: CASSPDRASDTQYF.

The V call is TRBV29-1, the J call TRBJ2-7; TRBD1 matches 11 bases. CDR3 length equals 13 residues. Germline V gives CDR1 SQVTM, CDR2 ANQGSEA. The trim removed 4 bases at V and 6 bases at J, leaving 5 bases unmatched. CDR3 bases: TGCAGCGTTGTCGGACAGGGGGCCTCCGAGCAGTACTTC. This codes for CSVVGQGASEQYF.

This chain connects TRBV28 to TRBJ2-7; tentative D call: TRBD2 (6 bases). V lost 9 bases and J 4 bases, leaving 16 bases between the germline ends. The CDR3 spans 13 residues. Germline V CDR1 and CDR2: MDHEN, SYDVKM. The CDR3 DNA follows: TGTGCCAGTACGAGGAGGGGCGCATACGAGCAGTACTTC. Its translation: CASTRRGAYEQYF.

V gene TRBV4-1 combines with J gene TRBJ2-3; 7 positions agree with TRBD1. The ends lost 5 bases at V and 0 bases at J; junction bases unmatched: 8. The CDR3 has 16 amino acids. In germline, CDR1 is MGHRA, CDR2 YSYEKL. CDR3 sequence (DNA): TGCGCCAGCAGCTCCCGGGACAGCCCAAGCACAGATACGCAGTATTTT. Its translation: CASSSRDSPSTDTQYF.

V gene TRBV19 combines with J gene TRBJ1-1; D is ambiguous. This CDR3 has 13 residues. Looked up from germline, CDR1 is LNHDA and CDR2 is SQIVND (reference sequence). The V gene lost 4 bases and the J gene lost 1 base, with 7 bases spanning the gap. The CDR3 here is CASSTVGNTEAFF. The CDR3 DNA is TGTGCCAGTAGTACCGTGGGGAACACTGAAGCTTTCTTT.

The J gene is TRBJ2-7, the V gene TRBV7-9, with a tentative D call TRBD2 (6 bases). V was shortened by 0 bases and J by 7 bases, with 10 bases between the two germline ends. The CDR3 spans 13 residues. Germline loops: CDR1 SEHNR, CDR2 FQNEAQ (reference sequence). CDR3 amino acids: CASSLAGSGEQYF. In nucleotides, the CDR3 is TGTGCCAGCAGCTTAGCGGGCAGCGGGGAGCAGTACTTC.